This TCR beta chain came from a study of blood T cell repertoires in COVID-19. Background on the study: There were acute and convalescent COVID-19 samples, and they came from the United States, Italy and Spain.

Germline assignment: CDR1 DFQATT and CDR2 SNEGSKA (reference sequence). The CDR3 has 12 amino acids. Trimming took 3 bases from V and 5 from J; bases not matched to a gene: 3. This clone turned up a few times. TCRdb's table, derived via immunoSEQ multiplex PCR, lists solely in-frame clones and lacks some. There are roughly 36,000 clones in the sample; roughly 85% occur only once, and about 4.1% lies in the top ten. The origin of this receptor is a man between 60 and 75 years old with acute or convalescent COVID-19. Sequenced material: peripheral blood. V gene TRBV20-1 combines with J gene TRBJ1-2, with 7 bases lining up with TRBD1. CDR3 nucleotide sequence: TGCAGTGCTAGTGGGACAGCATATGGCTACACCTTC. Its translation is CSASGTAYGYTF.